These T cell receptor beta chains were read from a single sample in a study of CD8 T cells in ankylosing spondylitis. TCRdb recomputed calls from the 5' RACE reads with MiXCR, one row per CDR3 protein. This sample has more than 300,000 distinct CDR3 sequences, with 6.5% to 10% found just once. Sequencing input: blood, either unsorted or a sorted T cell fraction (not recorded which). Receptors were obtained from a male donor with ankylosing spondylitis. The CDR3 runs from the conserved cysteine through the conserved F or W. A D gene is named only where the DNA matches it firmly. For some rows the clone size is stated as once, few or many, or as a class when expanded; others skip it.

CSARDFGGQNTEAFF	TGCAGTGCTAGAGATTTTGGCGGACAGAACACTGAAGCTTTCTTT	TRBV20-1	TRBJ1-1	.	.
CASSQDESRVTEAFF	TGTGCCAGCAGCCAAGATGAATCCAGGGTGACTGAAGCTTTCTTT	TRBV4-2	TRBJ1-1	.	many
CASSQGAGELFF	TGTGCCAGCAGCCAAGGCGCCGGGGAGCTGTTTTTT	TRBV13	TRBJ2-2	.	many
CAWSGLAGGSHVEQYF	TGTGCCTGGAGTGGACTAGCGGGAGGGAGTCACGTCGAGCAGTACTTC	TRBV30	TRBJ2-7	TRBD2	.
CASSHLSGSPSYNEQFF	TGTGCCAGCAGCCACCTGTCGGGTTCCCCCTCCTACAATGAGCAGTTCTTC	TRBV7-8	TRBJ2-1	.	.
CSAPGHPNTEAFF	TGCAGTGCTCCCGGACACCCGAACACTGAAGCTTTCTTT	TRBV20-1	TRBJ1-1	.	few
CASSTQSVGVVDEQYF	TGTGCCAGCAGCACCCAATCGGTGGGAGTGGTGGACGAGCAGTACTTC	TRBV7-2	TRBJ2-7	.	.
CASSLEFRTSTDTQYF	TGCGCCAGCAGCTTGGAGTTTCGGACTAGCACAGATACGCAGTATTTT	TRBV5-1	TRBJ2-3	.	many
CSVELAGAGYNEQFF	TGCAGCGTTGAATTAGCGGGAGCTGGTTACAATGAGCAGTTCTTC	TRBV29-1	TRBJ2-1	TRBD2	.
CASRQREGPGELFF	TGCGCCAGCAGGCAGCGGGAGGGCCCTGGGGAGCTGTTTTTT	TRBV5-1	TRBJ2-2	TRBD2	many
CASSGTGGRTEAFF	TGTGCCAGCAGTGGGACAGGGGGCCGGACTGAAGCTTTCTTT	TRBV6-2/TRBV6-3	TRBJ1-1	TRBD1	.
CSARGLSNQPQHF	TGCAGTGCTAGAGGGCTTAGCAATCAGCCCCAGCATTTT	TRBV20-1	TRBJ1-5	.	.
CSARVSGRYYNEQFF	TGCAGTGCTAGAGTGAGCGGGAGGTACTACAATGAGCAGTTCTTC	TRBV20-1	TRBJ2-1	TRBD2	.
CASSPSPGTDQTGELFF	TGTGCCAGCAGCCCATCCCCTGGGACAGACCAAACCGGGGAGCTGTTTTTT	TRBV28	TRBJ2-2	TRBD1	.
CASSGGQGPFQQYF	TGTGCCAGCAGTGGGGGACAGGGTCCTTTCCAGCAGTACTTC	TRBV2	TRBJ2-7	TRBD1	.
CSVTADPSDTEAFF	TGCAGCGTTACTGCGGACCCGAGCGACACTGAAGCTTTCTTT	TRBV29-1	TRBJ1-1	.	few
CSVSGTGARTDTQYF	TGCAGCGTCTCTGGGACAGGAGCTAGAACAGATACGCAGTATTTT	TRBV29-1	TRBJ2-3	TRBD1	few
CSVGGPNNQPQHF	TGCAGCGTTGGCGGGCCGAACAATCAGCCCCAGCATTTT	TRBV29-1	TRBJ1-5	.	.
CASKDPLTDTQYF	TGTGCCAGTAAGGACCCCCTCACAGATACGCAGTATTTT	TRBV6-1	TRBJ2-3	.	few
CASSSETGGFGKAFF	TGCGCCAGCAGCTCAGAGACAGGGGGCTTTGGGAAAGCTTTCTTT	TRBV5-1	TRBJ1-1	TRBD1	few
CSITGTVSSYNEQFF	TGCAGCATCACCGGGACGGTCAGCTCCTACAATGAGCAGTTCTTC	TRBV29-1	TRBJ2-1	.	many
CASSVMYNEQFF	TGTGCCAGCAGCGTCATGTACAATGAGCAGTTCTTC	TRBV7-6	TRBJ2-1	.	few
CASSQEGTRGETQYF	TGCGCCAGCAGCCAGGAAGGGACCCGGGGGGAGACCCAGTACTTC	TRBV5-1	TRBJ2-5	.	few
CASSPWTTYEQYF	TGTGCCAGCAGCCCTTGGACTACCTACGAGCAGTACTTC	TRBV7-8	TRBJ2-7	.	few
CSADATNEKLFF	TGCAGTGCTGATGCAACTAATGAAAAACTGTTTTTT	TRBV20-1	TRBJ1-4	.	few
CASSLGPGDGYTF	TGTGCCAGCAGCTTAGGGCCAGGCGATGGCTACACCTTC	TRBV7-8	TRBJ1-2	.	few
CASSLGGGEPLHF	TGTGCCAGCAGCTTAGGTGGGGGAGAACCCCTCCACTTT	TRBV7-9	TRBJ1-6	.	.
CASSTWTGQGDNEQFF	TGTGCCAGCAGCACCTGGACAGGACAGGGGGACAATGAGCAGTTCTTC	TRBV7-8	TRBJ2-1	TRBD1	.
CASSLVFEVPSSYNEQFF	TGTGCCAGCAGCTTAGTGTTTGAGGTACCCAGCTCCTACAATGAGCAGTTCTTC	TRBV11-1	TRBJ2-1	.	.
CASSRTWGSMNTEAFF	TGTGCCAGCAGTCGGACTTGGGGCAGTATGAACACTGAAGCTTTCTTT	TRBV27	TRBJ1-1	.	many
CSVEESRDTEAFF	TGCAGCGTTGAAGAGTCCAGGGACACTGAAGCTTTCTTT	TRBV29-1	TRBJ1-1	.	.
CASSSTRVGTEAFF	TGTGCCAGCAGCTCCACCCGGGTGGGCACTGAAGCTTTCTTT	TRBV7-9	TRBJ1-1	.	few
CASSRNIGSANTGELFF	TGTGCCAGCTCACGCAATATTGGGTCAGCGAACACCGGGGAGCTGTTTTTT	TRBV18	TRBJ2-2	.	many
CSVEDPGSNQPQHF	TGCAGCGTTGAAGATCCAGGGAGCAATCAGCCCCAGCATTTT	TRBV29-1	TRBJ1-5	.	few
CASSAGTGRVQPQHF	TGTGCAAGCAGTGCCGGGACAGGGAGAGTGCAGCCCCAGCATTTT	TRBV12-3/TRBV12-4	TRBJ1-5	TRBD1	few
CAISDGQGNEKLFF	TGTGCCATCAGTGACGGACAGGGGAACGAAAAACTGTTTTTT	TRBV10-3	TRBJ1-4	TRBD1	few
CASSSGDNTGELFF	TGCGCCAGCAGCTCGGGTGACAACACCGGGGAGCTGTTTTTT	TRBV5-1	TRBJ2-2	.	few
CASRPPGRQGTLMNTEAFF	TGTGCCAGTAGACCTCCGGGTCGACAGGGGACCTTGATGAACACTGAAGCTTTCTTT	TRBV19	TRBJ1-1	TRBD1	.
CSAGLGEQFF	TGCAGTGCTGGGCTGGGTGAGCAGTTCTTC	TRBV20-1	TRBJ2-1	.	many